This entry lists 20 T cell receptor beta chains sequenced from one sample in a study of shared clonotypes between healthy human individuals. The method was immunoSEQ multiplex PCR; TCRdb's version includes in-frame clones alone and lacks a portion of them. Of over a million clones listed, approximately 76% were seen once; the top ten hold 1.2% to 1.5%. The specimen was memory CD4+ T cells sorted from blood. Subset reported: CD45RA-negative fraction. These receptors originate from a man aged 18 to 30 in good health.

This clone was seen a few times. The chain couples TRBV2 to TRBJ1-1; no reliable D call. The CDR3 has 11 residues. CDR1 is SNHLY and CDR2 is FYNNEI in the germline V gene. The ends were cut back, 4 bases at V and 8 bases at J, with 8 bases in the middle. In nucleotides, the CDR3 is TGTGCCAGCAGTGCGTACCAAGAAGCTTTCTTT. Its translation is CASSAYQEAFF.

This clone was seen repeatedly, ten times or more. J is TRBJ2-3 and V is TRBV27; 14 nucleotides agree with TRBD2. The V and J ends lost 4 bases and 1 base, in that order; junction bases with no gene match: 4. The germline V gene encodes CDR1 MNHEY and CDR2 SMNVEV (reference sequence). The CDR3 is 17 residues long. The CDR3 nucleotides read TGTGCCAGCAGTTACGGACTAGCGGGGGGTGGCACAGATACGCAGTATTTT. Translation gives CASSYGLAGGGTDTQYF.

With regard to this clone: The sample has other DNA sequences that encode this CDR3 too. The V gene is TRBV18, the J gene TRBJ2-3; D gene unclear. V gave up 2 bases and J gave up 2 bases, with 2 bases separating them. The CDR3 spans 12 residues. Germline CDR1 KGHSH, CDR2 LQKENI. CDR3: CASSPYTDTQYF. CDR3 sequence (DNA): TGTGCCAGCTCACCATACACAGATACGCAGTATTTT.

Of note for this clone: The germline gene is not matched at one end of the junction; a read error may be the cause. The chain is built from TRBV5-5 and TRBJ2-5; TRBD2 matches 7 bases. Germline V gene data show CDR1 as SGHKS and CDR2 as YYEKEE (reference sequence). The CDR3 is made up of 14 amino acids. CDR3 bases: TGTGCCAGCAGCTCGGGACTAAACCAGGAGACCCAGTACTTC. It is translated as CASSSGLNQETQYF.

The chain uses TRBV5-4 and TRBJ2-7; D is tentatively TRBD1 or TRBD2 (5 bases each). Trimming stripped 1 base from V and 0 bases from J, with 11 bases between. Per the germline V gene, CDR1 is SGHNT and CDR2 is YYREEE (reference sequence). The CDR3 has 15 amino acids. In DNA form, the CDR3 reads TGTGCCAGCAGCTTGCAGGGAGAGGGCTCCTACGAGCAGTACTTC. This sequence encodes CASSLQGEGSYEQYF.

Note on this clone: The junction differs from germline at one of its ends, possibly a read error. V and J are TRBV7-7 and TRBJ2-5; D is unclear. The germline gives CDR1 SSHAT, CDR2 FNYEAQ (reference sequence). The CDR3 runs 14 residues. CDR3 sequence reads: CASSPQEPVGTQYF. In DNA, the CDR3 is TGTGCTAGCAGCCCCCAGGAGCCAGTCGGGACCCAGTACTTC.

This clone was seen a single time. V is TRBV5-4 and J is TRBJ2-3; D is possibly TRBD1 (6 bases). Between the trimmed V and J ends, which lost 0 bases and 10 bases, there was a span of 18 bases. Per germline, CDR1 SGHNT and CDR2 YYREEE (reference sequence). There are 15 residues in the CDR3. CDR3 region: CASSLDGTSRNPQYF. In DNA, the CDR3 is TGTGCCAGCAGCTTGGACGGGACAAGCCGAAACCCGCAGTATTTT.

The V call is TRBV2, the J call TRBJ2-7; possibly TRBD1 or TRBD2 for D (5 bases each). This CDR3 has 14 amino acids. V was pared by 4 bases and J by 0 bases, with 10 bases between. Germline CDR1 is SNHLY and CDR2 is FYNNEI. This CDR3 is CASSVGRDSYEQYF. The CDR3 nucleotides read TGTGCCAGCAGTGTGGGACGGGACTCCTACGAGCAGTACTTC.

V and J are TRBV5-1 and TRBJ1-6, with 11 nucleotides matching TRBD1. This CDR3 region has 15 residues. V shed 2 bases, J shed 8 bases, and the junction held 3 bases outside the gene matches. The germline V gene encodes CDR1 SGHRS and CDR2 YFSETQ. The CDR3 sequence: CASSFRTGGDSPLHF. DNA of the CDR3: TGCGCCAGCAGCTTTAGGACAGGGGGCGATTCACCCCTCCACTTT.

The chain carries TRBV7-6 and TRBJ2-2; 7 bases map to TRBD2. Per germline, CDR1 SGHVS and CDR2 FNYEAQ. The CDR3 consists of 16 residues. The V segment lost 6 bases and the J segment 7 bases; nucleotides outside the gene matches: 14. CDR3 nucleotides: TGTGCCAGCAGTTTATCGGGACTACGATCGGTCGGGGAGCTGTTTTTT. Translation gives CASSLSGLRSVGELFF. The entire variable domain, with the rest obtained from reference TRBV7-6 and TRBJ2-2, is as follows: GAGVSQSPRYKVTKRGQDVALRCDPISGHVSLYWYRQALGQGPEFLTYFNYEAQQDKSGLPNDRFSAERPEGSISTLTIQRTEQRDSAMYRCASSLSGLRSVGELFFGEGSRLTVL.

V and J are TRBV6-5 and TRBJ1-1; D is perhaps TRBD1 (6 bases). The germline V gene encodes CDR1 MNHEY and CDR2 SVGAGI. This CDR3 region has 14 residues. Trimming removed 2 bases from V and 1 base from J, with 8 bases in between. The chain's CDR3 is CASSYLTGNTEAFF. Written as DNA, the CDR3 is TGTGCCAGCAGTTACCTGACAGGGAACACTGAAGCTTTCTTT.

The chain joins TRBV7-6 to TRBJ2-5; D uncertain. V dropped 1 base and J dropped 6 bases, with 9 bases sitting between them. The CDR3 sequence is 13 residues long. Germline-derived CDR1 and CDR2 are SGHVS and FNYEAQ. The CDR3 sequence: CASSLEAVQTQYF. The CDR3, as DNA: TGTGCCAGCAGCTTAGAGGCGGTACAGACCCAGTACTTC.

The J gene is TRBJ2-1, the V gene TRBV2, with 7 nucleotides matching TRBD2. After removal of 9 bases from V and 8 bases from J, the junction contained 10 bases not matched to a gene. This CDR3 is 13 amino acids long. Per the germline V gene, CDR1 is SNHLY and CDR2 is FYNNEI. Here the CDR3 DNA reads TGTGCCAGTCATTCCGGGACTACATATGAGCAGTTCTTC. Translation: CASHSGTTYEQFF.

The chain employs TRBV5-1 and TRBJ2-5; maybe TRBD1 (7 bases). This CDR3 has 15 residues. Trimming cost V 4 bases and J 1 base, with 14 bases left between them. Germline V lookup: CDR1 SGHRS, CDR2 YFSETQ. The CDR3 region has the DNA TGCGCCAGCAGCGCGGGACAGACAGCCCAAGAGACCCAGTACTTC. Its translation: CASSAGQTAQETQYF.

V gene TRBV4-3 combines with J gene TRBJ2-2, with 10 positions matching TRBD1. The CDR3 length is 15 residues. Germline V gives CDR1 LGHNA, CDR2 YSLEER. V shed 3 bases, J shed 5 bases, and the junction held 3 bases outside the gene matches. CDR3 sequence (DNA): TGCGCCAGCAGCCAGTGGGACAGGGGTACCGGGGAGCTGTTTTTT. Protein product: CASSQWDRGTGELFF.

This rearrangement joins TRBV5-1 to TRBJ1-1, with D maybe TRBD1 (5 bases). The CDR3 is 14 amino acids. V was pared by 0 bases and J by 5 bases, with 11 bases between. The germline V gene has CDR1 SGHRS and CDR2 YFSETQ. The CDR3 here is CASSLDQGGTEAFF. DNA for the CDR3: TGCGCCAGCAGCTTGGATCAGGGTGGGACTGAAGCTTTCTTT.

The chain employs TRBV7-2 and TRBJ2-5; D not resolved. This CDR3 has 14 amino acids. Germline V gene sequence: CDR1 SGHTA, CDR2 FQGNSA. V lost 4 bases and J lost 1, with 10 bases in between. The CDR3 here is CASSSRWAQETQYF. Written as DNA, the CDR3 is TGTGCCAGCAGCTCTCGGTGGGCCCAAGAGACCCAGTACTTC. Using reference TRBV7-2 and TRBJ2-5 for the parts outside the CDR3, the full variable domain is GAGVSQSPSNKVTEKGKDVELRCDPISGHTALYWYRQSLGQGLEFLIYFQGNSAPDKSGLPSDRFSAERTGGSVSTLTIQRTQQEDSAVYLCASSSRWAQETQYFGPGTRLLVL.

The rearrangement links TRBV19 to TRBJ2-7, with 7 bases identical to TRBD2. The CDR3 runs to 13 residues. V lost 8 bases, J lost 8 bases, and 12 bases stayed unmatched. CDR1 and CDR2 (germline): LNHDA, SQIVND (reference sequence). The CDR3 sequence is CASSGQRGSKQYF. As DNA, the CDR3 is TGTGCCAGTTCGGGCCAGCGGGGTTCCAAGCAGTACTTC.

This chain connects TRBV28 to TRBJ1-2, with D perhaps TRBD1 (5 bases). The germline V and J ends were trimmed by 9 bases and 5 bases, with 16 bases remaining between them. The V gene's germline CDR1 is MDHEN and CDR2 SYDVKM. The CDR3 covers 13 residues. This CDR3 is CASRWGERYGYTF. The CDR3, as DNA: TGTGCCAGTCGATGGGGGGAAAGGTATGGCTACACCTTC.

V is TRBV5-1 and J is TRBJ1-5; 9 positions match TRBD1. CDR3 size: 15 residues. Germline CDR1 is SGHRS and CDR2 is YFSETQ. The trim removed 2 bases at V and 4 bases at J, leaving 4 bases unmatched. The CDR3 loop reads CASSLQGAENQPQHF. The CDR3 DNA follows: TGCGCCAGCAGCTTACAGGGGGCAGAAAATCAGCCCCAGCATTTT.